The 18 T cell receptor beta chains listed next were all sequenced from one sample in a study of regulatory T cells in long-lasting Graves disease. Described time point: newly diagnosed GD, antithyroid drugs for less than 3 months. PBMCs were the source of the RNA used for TCR sequencing. Relying on iRepertoire HTBI primers and Arm-PCR of CDR3 regions, the team built TCR beta libraries. One entry per CDR3 protein results from TCRdb running MiXCR on the multiplex PCR reads. The repertoire holds under 250,000 distinct CDR3 sequences, with around 20% as singletons. The sequences come from peripheral blood mononuclear cells (PBMCs), collected at new diagnosis, from a patient treated with antithyroid drugs. These receptors originate from a female donor with Graves disease.

Concerning this clonotype: The junction departs from the called germline gene at one end, perhaps through a read error. The chain links TRBV9 to TRBJ2-1, with 13 bases lining up with TRBD2. Germline CDR1 SGDLS, CDR2 YYNGEE. This CDR3 is built from 11 residues. The CDR3 protein is CASSGTSGSLF. The CDR3 DNA is TGTGCCAGCAGCGGGACTAGCGGGAGCCTCTTC.

This clonotype showed up many times. V usage is TRBV20-1 and J usage is TRBJ2-5; TRBD2 is a possible D gene (6 bases). This CDR3 spans 10 amino acids. Per the germline V gene, CDR1 is DFQATT and CDR2 is SNEGSKA (reference sequence). The CDR3 bases are TGCGGGACTCTTCAAGAGACCCAGTACTTC. Its translation is CGTLQETQYF.

This clonotype was seen ten or more times. V gene TRBV11-3 combines with J gene TRBJ2-5; no definite D call. The CDR3 contains 13 residues. From germline, CDR1 is SGHNT and CDR2 YENEEA. V lost 1 base, J lost 1 base, and 4 bases lay in between. The CDR3 sequence: CASSLGPQETQYF. The CDR3, as DNA: TGTGCCAGCAGCTTAGGGCCCCAAGAGACCCAGTACTTC.

Of note for this clonotype: One base away lies a much larger clone, so this may be a sequencing read error. This chain uses TRBV28 with TRBJ2-3; possibly TRBD1 for D (5 bases). With the DNA end fitting TRBJ1-5 better, the J assignment may be wrong. This CDR3 spans 16 amino acids. Germline V lookup: CDR1 MDHEN, CDR2 SYDVKM. CDR3 nucleotides: TGTGCCAGCAGTCCGAAGCGGGGGGACTACACAGATACGCAGCATTTT. It yields the protein CASSPKRGDYTDTQHF.

Ten or more counts support this clonotype. This sequence joins TRBV6-1 and TRBJ2-7; 7 bases map to TRBD1. This CDR3 is built from 15 residues. CDR1 and CDR2 from the germline V gene are MNHNS and SASEGT. The V gene end was trimmed by 6 bases and the J gene end by 1 base; junction bases not matched to a gene: 9. The CDR3 sequence: CASSKPPDRSYEQYF. CDR3 bases: TGTGCCAGCAGCAAGCCCCCGGACAGGTCCTACGAGCAGTACTTC.

In its sample, this clonotype was seen many times. This chain joins TRBV7-6 and TRBJ2-7, with 8 bases matching TRBD2. The junction had 8 bases not matched to a gene; V was cut back by 4 bases and J by 3 bases. This CDR3 is 15 amino acids long. Germline V gene sequence: CDR1 SGHVS, CDR2 FNYEAQ. The CDR3 reads CASSSILAGNYEQYF. CDR3 sequence (DNA): TGTGCCAGCAGCTCAATTCTAGCGGGCAACTACGAGCAGTACTTC.

This clonotype was detected ten times or more. The chain has TRBV7-6 and TRBJ2-2; TRBD2 matches at 11 bases. This CDR3 has 16 amino acids. The junction had 8 bases not matched to a gene; V was cut back by 5 bases and J by 6 bases. Germline assignment: CDR1 SGHVS and CDR2 FNYEAQ. This CDR3 reads CASSHHSGRAAGELFF. CDR3 sequence (DNA): TGTGCCAGCAGCCACCATAGCGGGAGGGCCGCCGGGGAGCTGTTTTTT.

This clonotype has ten or more counts. The chain couples TRBV10-2 to TRBJ2-1, with D uncertain. CDR3 size: 11 residues. Deletions cut 4 bases from V and 7 bases from J, with 5 bases between. Per the germline V gene, CDR1 is WSHSY and CDR2 is SAAADI. The CDR3 nucleotides are TGCGCCAGCAGTGCGGCAAATGAGCAGTTCTTC. Translated, it gives CASSAANEQFF.

This clonotype was seen ten or more times. The J gene is TRBJ2-1, the V gene TRBV12-3 or TRBV12-4; 9 positions match TRBD2. CDR3 length: 15 residues. V lost 5 bases and J lost 5; bases outside the gene matches: 7. CDR3 region: CASSPLAGVHNEQFF. CDR3 sequence (DNA): TGTGCCAGCAGTCCCTTAGCGGGAGTCCACAATGAGCAGTTCTTC.

DNA of the CDR3: TGTGCCAGCAGTGCGTCGGGACTAGCGGGAACCGGGTATGAGCAGTACTTC. Protein product: CASSASGLAGTGYEQYF. The J gene is TRBJ2-3, the V gene TRBV2, with 13 bases aligning to TRBD2. Near its end, the DNA agrees better with TRBJ2-7, so the J call may be wrong. The CDR3 is 17 amino acids. CDR1 SNHLY and CDR2 FYNNEI come from the germline V gene.

This clonotype has ten or more counts. The chain employs TRBV6-1 and TRBJ2-5, with D perhaps assigned TRBD1 or TRBD2 (5 bases each). This CDR3 is built from 14 residues. Trimming stripped 3 bases from V and 1 base from J, with 9 bases between. Germline V gene lookup returns CDR1 MNHNS and CDR2 SASEGT. The CDR3 reads CASSDPGAQETQYF. The CDR3 DNA is TGTGCCAGCAGTGATCCCGGGGCCCAAGAGACCCAGTACTTC.

This clonotype was recorded a few times. The rearrangement joins TRBV4-1 to TRBJ1-5; TRBD1 agrees at 9 bases. This CDR3 is 16 amino acids long. The V and J ends lost 0 bases and 4 bases, in that order; junction bases with no gene match: 4. The V gene's germline CDR1 is MGHRA and CDR2 YSYEKL. The CDR3 loop reads CASSQDWDRVNQPQHF. CDR3 DNA sequence: TGCGCCAGCAGCCAAGATTGGGACAGGGTGAATCAGCCCCAGCATTTT.

The chain links TRBV11-1 to TRBJ2-3, with 11 bases aligning to TRBD2. The CDR3 spans 16 residues. Per the germline V gene, CDR1 is SGHAT and CDR2 is FQDESV (reference sequence). With V trimmed by 5 bases and J by 1 base, 5 bases remained unmatched. CDR3 protein: CASSIPGLAGTDTQYF. The CDR3 DNA reads TGTGCCAGCAGCATACCGGGACTAGCGGGCACAGATACGCAGTATTTT.

This clonotype has just a few counts. CDR3 protein: CASSLDFREGYTF. CDR3 coding DNA: TGCGCCAGCAGCTTGGATTTCCGGGAAGGCTACACCTTC. The chain carries TRBV5-1 and TRBJ1-2; D is uncertain. The CDR3 is 13 amino acids. Germline-derived CDR1 and CDR2 are SGHRS and YFSETQ. Trimming stripped 0 bases from V and 8 bases from J, with 11 bases between.

In regard to this clonotype: No conserved phenylalanine or tryptophan ends this CDR3, so it is likely a read error. This chain links TRBV28 with TRBJ1-1; D is uncertain. CDR3 length: 12 amino acids. Per the germline V gene, CDR1 is MDHEN and CDR2 is SYDVKM. The CDR3 protein is CASSWISTEAFS. In DNA, the CDR3 is TGTGCCAGCTCTTGGATTAGCACTGAGGCTTTCTCT.

This clonotype has ten or more counts. The chain recombines TRBV20-1 with TRBJ1-2; D gene ambiguous. V was clipped by 3 bases and J by 8 bases, with 19 bases between them. The CDR3 is 14 amino acids. Germline values: CDR1 DFQATT, CDR2 SNEGSKA (reference sequence). Here the CDR3 DNA reads TGCAGTGCTAGGGCCCCCGACGCTTCTGAAGGCTACACCTTC. This translates into CSARAPDASEGYTF.

This rearrangement joins TRBV12-5 to TRBJ1-3, with D maybe TRBD1 (5 bases). Germline loops: CDR1 LGHNT, CDR2 FRNRAP. The CDR3 is 17 residues long. The V end lost 2 bases, the J end lost 5 bases, and 19 bases lay between the germline ends. The CDR3 reads CASGLPPAGSFRNTIYF. In DNA, the CDR3 is TGTGCTAGTGGTTTGCCCCCGGCAGGGTCTTTTAGAAACACCATATATTTT.

J is TRBJ1-2 and V is TRBV28, with 8 bases identical to TRBD1. Germline assignment: CDR1 MDHEN and CDR2 SYDVKM. This CDR3 spans 14 amino acids. The trim removed 4 bases at V and 5 bases at J, leaving 6 bases unmatched. CDR3 residues: CASSYGQGSYGYTF. In DNA form, the CDR3 reads TGTGCCAGCAGTTATGGACAGGGCTCTTATGGCTACACCTTC.